This TCR beta chain was identified in a study of T cell responses to AZD1222 COVID-19 vaccine. Whole-study findings and limits: Reportedly, nearly half the spike-specific TCRs target unmutated variant regions.

CDR3 length: 17 residues. Germline V gives CDR1 MGHDK, CDR2 SYGVNS. V lost 2 bases to trimming and J lost 3 bases, with 16 bases between them. Method: immunoSEQ multiplex PCR; TCRdb's copy keeps in-frame clones and lacks some. In the table there are over 100,000 clones, approximately 91% of which are singletons. Points on this clone: Its cognate antigen is unknown.

Material: peripheral blood, obtained on day 0 of AZD1222 vaccination. This chain joins TRBV25-1 and TRBJ2-2, with a weak D call TRBD1 (5 bases). This receptor was identified in an adult in good health. CDR3 sequence (DNA): TGTGCCAGCAGTGAAACCCAGGGTAACTTATACACCGGGGAGCTGTTTTTT. This codes for CASSETQGNLYTGELFF.